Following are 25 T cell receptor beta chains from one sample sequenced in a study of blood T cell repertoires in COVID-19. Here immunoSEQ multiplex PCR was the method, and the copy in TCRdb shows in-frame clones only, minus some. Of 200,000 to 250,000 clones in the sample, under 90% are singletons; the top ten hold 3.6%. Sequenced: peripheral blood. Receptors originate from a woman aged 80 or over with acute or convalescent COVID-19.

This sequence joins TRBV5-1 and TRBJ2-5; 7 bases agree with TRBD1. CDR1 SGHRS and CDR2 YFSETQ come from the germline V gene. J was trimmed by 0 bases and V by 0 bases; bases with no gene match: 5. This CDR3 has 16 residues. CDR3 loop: CASSLGGQTNQETQYF. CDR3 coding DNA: TGCGCCAGCAGCTTGGGGGGACAGACGAACCAAGAGACCCAGTACTTC.

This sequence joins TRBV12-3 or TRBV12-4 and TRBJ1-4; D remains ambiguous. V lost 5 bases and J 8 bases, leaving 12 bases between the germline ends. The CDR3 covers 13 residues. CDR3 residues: CASSTLEYEKLFF. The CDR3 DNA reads TGTGCCAGCAGTACATTGGAGTACGAAAAACTGTTTTTT.

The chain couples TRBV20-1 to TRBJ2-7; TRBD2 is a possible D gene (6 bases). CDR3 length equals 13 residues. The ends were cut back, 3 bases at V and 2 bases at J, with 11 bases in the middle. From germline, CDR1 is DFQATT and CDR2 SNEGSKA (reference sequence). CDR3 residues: CSASPGGTYEQYF. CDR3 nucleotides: TGCAGTGCTAGTCCCGGGGGAACCTACGAGCAGTACTTC.

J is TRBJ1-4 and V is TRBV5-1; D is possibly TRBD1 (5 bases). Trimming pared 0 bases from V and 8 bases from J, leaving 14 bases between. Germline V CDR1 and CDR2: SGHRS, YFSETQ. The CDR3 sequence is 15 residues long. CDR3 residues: CASSLDSVGQEKLFF. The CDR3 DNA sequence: TGCGCCAGCAGCTTGGACAGCGTGGGGCAGGAAAAACTGTTTTTT.

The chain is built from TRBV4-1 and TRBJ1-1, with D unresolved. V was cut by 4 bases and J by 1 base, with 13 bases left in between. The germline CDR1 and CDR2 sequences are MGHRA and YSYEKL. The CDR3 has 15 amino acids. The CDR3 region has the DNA TGCGCCAGCAGCCTATTCCACGAGGCGAACACTGAAGCTTTCTTT. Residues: CASSLFHEANTEAFF.

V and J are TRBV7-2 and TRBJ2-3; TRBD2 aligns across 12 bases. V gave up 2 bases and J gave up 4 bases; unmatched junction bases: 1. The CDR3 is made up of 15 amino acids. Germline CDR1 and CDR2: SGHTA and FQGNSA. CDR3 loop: CASSLRLAGADTQYF. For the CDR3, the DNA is TGTGCCAGCAGCTTAAGACTAGCGGGGGCAGATACGCAGTATTTT. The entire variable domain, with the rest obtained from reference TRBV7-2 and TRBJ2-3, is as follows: GAGVSQSPSNKVTEKGKDVELRCDPISGHTALYWYRQSLGQGLEFLIYFQGNSAPDKSGLPSDRFSAERTGGSVSTLTIQRTQQEDSAVYLCASSLRLAGADTQYFGPGTRLTVL.

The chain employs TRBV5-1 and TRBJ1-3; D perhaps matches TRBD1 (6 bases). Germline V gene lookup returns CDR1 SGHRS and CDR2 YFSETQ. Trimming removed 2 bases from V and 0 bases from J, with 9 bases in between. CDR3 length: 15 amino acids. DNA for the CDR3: TGCGCCAGCAGCTTAGGACAGAGCTCTGGAAACACCATATATTTT. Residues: CASSLGQSSGNTIYF.

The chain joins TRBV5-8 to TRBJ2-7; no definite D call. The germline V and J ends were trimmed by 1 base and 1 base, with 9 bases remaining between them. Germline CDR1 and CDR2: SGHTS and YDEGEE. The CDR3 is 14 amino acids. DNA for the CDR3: TGTGCCAGCAGCTTGTCTAGGCGGTCCTACGAGCAGTACTTC. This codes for CASSLSRRSYEQYF.

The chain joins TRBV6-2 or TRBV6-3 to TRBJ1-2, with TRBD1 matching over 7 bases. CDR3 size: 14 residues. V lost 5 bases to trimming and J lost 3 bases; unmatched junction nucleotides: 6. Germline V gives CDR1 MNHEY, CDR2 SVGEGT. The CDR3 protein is CASSKKGQYYGYTF. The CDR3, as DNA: TGTGCCAGCAGTAAAAAGGGACAGTACTATGGCTACACCTTC.

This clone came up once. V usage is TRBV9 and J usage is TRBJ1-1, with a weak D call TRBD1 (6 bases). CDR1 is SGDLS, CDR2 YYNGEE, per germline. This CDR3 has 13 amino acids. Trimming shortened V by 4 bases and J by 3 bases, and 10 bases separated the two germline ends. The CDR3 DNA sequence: TGTGCCAGCAGCCTCCAGGGGCACACTGAAGCTTTCTTT. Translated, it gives CASSLQGHTEAFF.

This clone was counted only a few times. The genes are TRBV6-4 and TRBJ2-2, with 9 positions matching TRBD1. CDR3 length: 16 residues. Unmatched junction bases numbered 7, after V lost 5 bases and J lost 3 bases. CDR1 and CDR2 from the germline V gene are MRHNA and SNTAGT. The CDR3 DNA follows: TGTGCCAGCAGTTTACAGGGGGCGCCGTACACCGGGGAGCTGTTTTTT. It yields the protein CASSLQGAPYTGELFF.

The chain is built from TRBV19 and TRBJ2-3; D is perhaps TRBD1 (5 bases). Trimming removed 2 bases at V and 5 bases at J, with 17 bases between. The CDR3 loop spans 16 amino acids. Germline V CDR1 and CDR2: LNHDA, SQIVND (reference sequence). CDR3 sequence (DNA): TGTGCCAGTAGTATAAGTTGGGCAGGGAAGAGAGATACGCAGTATTTT. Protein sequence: CASSISWAGKRDTQYF.

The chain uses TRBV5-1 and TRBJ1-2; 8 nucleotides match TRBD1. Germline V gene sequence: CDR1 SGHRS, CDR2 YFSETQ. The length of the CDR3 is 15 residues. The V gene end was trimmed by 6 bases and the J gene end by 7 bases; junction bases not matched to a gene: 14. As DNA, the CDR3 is TGCGCCAGCACCCTACTCGGGACAGGAGACTCTGGCTACACCTTC. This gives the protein CASTLLGTGDSGYTF. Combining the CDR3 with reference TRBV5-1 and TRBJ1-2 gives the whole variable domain KAGVTQTPRYLIKTRGQQVTLSCSPISGHRSVSWYQQTPGQGLQFLFEYFSETQRNKGNFPGRFSGRQFSNSRSEMNVSTLELGDSALYLCASTLLGTGDSGYTFGSGTRLTVV.

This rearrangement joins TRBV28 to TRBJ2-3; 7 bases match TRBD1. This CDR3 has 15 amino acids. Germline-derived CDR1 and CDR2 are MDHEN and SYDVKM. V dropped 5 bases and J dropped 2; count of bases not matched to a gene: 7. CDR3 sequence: CASSPPGGVTDTQYF. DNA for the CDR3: TGTGCCAGCAGTCCGCCAGGGGGTGTCACAGATACGCAGTATTTT.

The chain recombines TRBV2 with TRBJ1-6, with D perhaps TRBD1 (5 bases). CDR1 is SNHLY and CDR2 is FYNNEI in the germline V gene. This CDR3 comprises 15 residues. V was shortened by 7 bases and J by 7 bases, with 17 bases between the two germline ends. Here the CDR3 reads CASTWGGVLNSPLHF. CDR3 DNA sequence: TGTGCCAGCACCTGGGGGGGGGTTTTGAATTCACCCCTCCACTTT.

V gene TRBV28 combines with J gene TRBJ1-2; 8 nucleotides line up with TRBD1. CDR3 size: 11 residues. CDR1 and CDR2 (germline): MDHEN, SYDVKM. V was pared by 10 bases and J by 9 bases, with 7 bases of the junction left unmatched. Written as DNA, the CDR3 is TGTGCCACCTCGGACAGGGAGAGCTACACCTTC. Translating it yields CATSDRESYTF.

CDR3: CASSPPRGGTEAFF. For the CDR3, the DNA is TGTGCCAGCAGCCCCCCCCGGGGGGGGACTGAAGCTTTCTTT. V usage is TRBV7-9 and J usage is TRBJ1-1, with D possibly matching TRBD1 (5 bases). CDR1 SEHNR and CDR2 FQNEAQ come from the germline V gene (reference sequence). The CDR3 is 14 residues long. The V end lost 5 bases, the J end lost 5 bases, and 15 bases lay between the germline ends. Together with reference TRBV7-9 and TRBJ1-1, the CDR3 gives the full variable domain: DTGVSQNPRHKITKRGQNVTFRCDPISEHNRLYWYRQTLGQGPEFLTYFQNEAQLEKSRLLSDRFSAERPKGSFSTLEIQRTEQGDSAMYLCASSPPRGGTEAFFGQGTRLTVV.

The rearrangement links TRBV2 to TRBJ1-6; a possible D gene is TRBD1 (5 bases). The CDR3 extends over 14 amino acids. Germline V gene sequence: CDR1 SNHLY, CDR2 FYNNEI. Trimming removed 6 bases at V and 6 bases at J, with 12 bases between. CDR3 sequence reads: CASRLGGGNSPLHF. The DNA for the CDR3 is TGTGCCAGCAGGTTGGGGGGGGGTAATTCACCCCTCCACTTT.

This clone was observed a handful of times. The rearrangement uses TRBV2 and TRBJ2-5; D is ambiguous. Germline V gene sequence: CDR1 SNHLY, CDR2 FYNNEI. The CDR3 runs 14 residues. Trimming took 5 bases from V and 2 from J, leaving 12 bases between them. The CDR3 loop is CASSFRGTQETQYF. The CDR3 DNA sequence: TGTGCCAGCAGTTTCCGCGGAACACAAGAGACCCAGTACTTC.

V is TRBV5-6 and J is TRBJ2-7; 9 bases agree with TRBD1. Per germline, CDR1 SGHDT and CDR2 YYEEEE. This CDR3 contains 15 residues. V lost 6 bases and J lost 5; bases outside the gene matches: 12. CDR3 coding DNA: TGTGCCAGCACCTTTGCCCCGGACAGGGGCCACGAGCAGTACTTC. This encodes CASTFAPDRGHEQYF. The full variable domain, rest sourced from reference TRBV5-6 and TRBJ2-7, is DAGVTQSPTHLIKTRGQQVTLRCSPKSGHDTVSWYQQALGQGPQFIFQYYEEEERQRGNFPDRFSGHQFPNYSSELNVNALLLGDSALYLCASTFAPDRGHEQYFGPGTRLTVT.

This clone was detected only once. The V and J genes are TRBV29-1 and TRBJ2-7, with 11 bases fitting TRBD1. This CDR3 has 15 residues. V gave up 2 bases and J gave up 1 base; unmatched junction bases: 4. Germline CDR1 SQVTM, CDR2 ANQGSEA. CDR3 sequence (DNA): TGCAGCGTTGAAAAGGGGACAGGGGGGTCCTACGAGCAGTACTTC. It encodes CSVEKGTGGSYEQYF.

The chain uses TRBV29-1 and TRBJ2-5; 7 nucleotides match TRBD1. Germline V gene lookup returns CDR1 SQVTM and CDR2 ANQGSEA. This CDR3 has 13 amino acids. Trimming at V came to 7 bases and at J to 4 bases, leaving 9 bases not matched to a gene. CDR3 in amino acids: CSGGTARTETQYF. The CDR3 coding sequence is TGCAGCGGGGGGACAGCCCGGACAGAGACCCAGTACTTC.

The CDR3 DNA follows: TGTGCCAGCAGTTCATTCGGCAGGGGGCGGGACACTGAAGCTTTCTTT. Protein sequence: CASSSFGRGRDTEAFF. The chain uses TRBV6-5 and TRBJ1-1; 8 bases align to TRBD1. Germline CDR1 MNHEY, CDR2 SVGAGI. This CDR3 region has 16 residues. Unmatched junction bases numbered 10, after V lost 4 bases and J lost 3 bases.

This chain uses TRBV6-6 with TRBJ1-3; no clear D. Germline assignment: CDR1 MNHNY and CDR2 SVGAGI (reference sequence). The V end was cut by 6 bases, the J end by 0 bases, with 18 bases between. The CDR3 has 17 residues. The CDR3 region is CASSRLLGGSSGNTIYF. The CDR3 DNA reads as TGTGCCAGCAGCCGACTACTTGGCGGTAGCTCTGGAAACACCATATATTTT.

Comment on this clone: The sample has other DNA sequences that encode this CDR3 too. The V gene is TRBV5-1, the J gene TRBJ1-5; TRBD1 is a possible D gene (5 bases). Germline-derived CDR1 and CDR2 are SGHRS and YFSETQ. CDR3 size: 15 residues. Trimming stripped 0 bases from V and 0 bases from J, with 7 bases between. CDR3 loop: CASSLAGDSNQPQHF. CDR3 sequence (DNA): TGCGCCAGCAGCTTGGCGGGGGATAGCAATCAGCCCCAGCATTTT.